This is a list of T cell receptor beta chains from one sample in a study of metastatic and nonmetastatic thyroid tumors. TCRdb reanalyzed the PCR reads with MiXCR. Among over 70,000 clones listed, around 18% were seen once. Sequenced: blood. These TCRs come from a female donor with papillary thyroid cancer or a benign thyroid nodule (not recorded which). Some clones in this sample may be carry-over from other donors' samples. Both conserved end residues are part of each CDR3. The D gene is left open where the match is weak. Clone size is shown for a subset of rows, as once, few, many or a class of expanded clone.

clone_size,d_call,v_call,j_call,cdr3_aa
many,TRBD1,TRBV19,TRBJ2-2,CASRRQGTDTGELFF
.,.,TRBV28,TRBJ1-2,CASSFRGLGYGYTF
.,TRBD1,TRBV6-5,TRBJ2-7,CASISQGAPYEQYF
many,.,TRBV15,TRBJ2-1,CATSRGGVSEQFF
many,.,TRBV2,TRBJ2-3,CASRADRAPTQIRSIF
many,.,TRBV24-1,TRBJ2-1,CATSEGTGEQFF
many,.,TRBV29-1,TRBJ1-1,CSVAGALNTEAFF
many,.,TRBV5-1,TRBJ2-1,CASSKRLEVYNEQFF
few,.,TRBV27,TRBJ1-2,CASSLRGNYGYTF
.,TRBD2,TRBV24-1,TRBJ2-5,CAASTPGLEETQYF